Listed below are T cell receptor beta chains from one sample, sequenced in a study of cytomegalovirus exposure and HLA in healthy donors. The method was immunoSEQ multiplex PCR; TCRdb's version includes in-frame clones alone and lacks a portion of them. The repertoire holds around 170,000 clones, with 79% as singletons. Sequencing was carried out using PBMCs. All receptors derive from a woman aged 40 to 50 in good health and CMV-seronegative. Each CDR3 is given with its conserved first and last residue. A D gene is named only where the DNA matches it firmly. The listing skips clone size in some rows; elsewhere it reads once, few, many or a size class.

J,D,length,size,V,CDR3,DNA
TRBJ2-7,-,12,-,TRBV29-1,CSVATGSYEQYF,TGCAGCGTTGCAACAGGGTCCTACGAGCAGTACTTC
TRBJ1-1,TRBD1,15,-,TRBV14,CASSQRTGALTEAFF,TGTGCCAGCAGCCAAAGGACAGGGGCTTTAACTGAAGCTTTCTTT
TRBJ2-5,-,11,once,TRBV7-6,CASSRQGTQYF,TGTGCCAGCAGCCGCCAGGGGACCCAGTACTTC
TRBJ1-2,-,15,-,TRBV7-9,CASSLAAGGAEGYTF,TGTGCCAGCAGCTTAGCTGCAGGCGGGGCGGAAGGCTACACCTTC
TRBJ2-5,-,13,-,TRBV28,CASSLDIPGTQYF,TGTGCCAGCAGTCTGGACATCCCGGGGACCCAGTACTTC
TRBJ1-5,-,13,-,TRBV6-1,CASGGNFQQPQHF,TGTGCCAGCGGAGGGAACTTTCAGCAGCCCCAGCATTTT
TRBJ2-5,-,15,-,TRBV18,CASSPRQAIQETQYF,TGTGCCAGCTCACCCCGACAGGCCATCCAAGAGACCCAGTACTTC
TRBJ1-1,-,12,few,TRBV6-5,CASRVSGTEAFF,TGTGCCAGCAGGGTTTCGGGCACTGAAGCTTTCTTT
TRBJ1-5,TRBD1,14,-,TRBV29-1,CSVTQGADNQPQHF,TGCAGCGTGACACAGGGGGCCGACAATCAGCCCCAGCATTTT
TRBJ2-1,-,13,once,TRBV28,CASSPGRYNEQFF,TGTGCCAGCAGTCCAGGTCGCTACAATGAGCAGTTCTTC
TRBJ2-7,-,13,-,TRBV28,CASNPSGVYEQYF,TGTGCCAGCAATCCTTCCGGGGTCTACGAGCAGTACTTC
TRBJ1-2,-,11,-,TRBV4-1,CASSQGLGYTF,TGCGCCAGCAGCCAGGGCCTAGGCTACACCTTC
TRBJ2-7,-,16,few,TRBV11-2,CASSPRGSGYYYEQYF,TGTGCCAGCAGCCCCAGGGGTAGCGGGTACTACTACGAGCAGTACTTC
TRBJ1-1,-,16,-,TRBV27,CATRKQNLLADTEAFF,TGTGCCACCAGAAAACAGAACTTATTAGCGGACACTGAAGCTTTCTTT
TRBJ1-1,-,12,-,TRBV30,CAWSPIRRGAFF,TGTGCCTGGAGTCCGATCCGTAGGGGAGCTTTCTTT
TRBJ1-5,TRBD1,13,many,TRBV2,CASSLGQFQPQHF,TGTGCCAGCAGTCTGGGACAGTTCCAGCCCCAGCATTTT
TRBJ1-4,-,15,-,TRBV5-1,CASSLAGGQGEKLFF,TGCGCCAGCAGCTTGGCCGGGGGGCAAGGAGAAAAACTGTTTTTT
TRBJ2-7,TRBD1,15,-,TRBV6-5,CASKWDRENSYEQYF,TGTGCCAGCAAATGGGACAGGGAGAATTCCTACGAGCAGTACTTC
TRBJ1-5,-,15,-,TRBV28,CASRLTGSGNQPQHF,TGTGCCAGCAGACTTACAGGGAGTGGCAATCAGCCCCAGCATTTT
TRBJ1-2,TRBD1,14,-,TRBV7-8,CASSLGQGNYGYTF,TGTGCCAGCAGCTTAGGACAGGGGAACTATGGCTACACCTTC
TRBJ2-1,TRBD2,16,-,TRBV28,CASSFSSGRAHNEQFF,TGTGCCAGCAGTTTTTCTAGCGGGAGGGCCCACAATGAGCAGTTCTTC
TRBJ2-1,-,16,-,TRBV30,CAWSVQLRAAFGEQFF,TGTGCCTGGAGTGTACAATTGAGGGCAGCGTTTGGTGAGCAGTTCTTC
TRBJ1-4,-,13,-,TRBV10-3,CAISESPLEKLFF,TGTGCCATCAGTGAGTCCCCTTTAGAAAAACTGTTTTTT
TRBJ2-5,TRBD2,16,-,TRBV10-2,CASRGAGGQGQETQYF,TGCGCCAGCAGGGGAGCGGGGGGCCAAGGTCAAGAGACCCAGTACTTC
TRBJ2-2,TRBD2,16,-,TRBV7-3,CASSLGGRANTGELFF,TGTGCCAGCAGCTTAGGCGGGAGGGCGAACACCGGGGAGCTGTTTTTT
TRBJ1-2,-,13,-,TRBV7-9,CASSLGNRDSRTF,TGTGCCAGCAGCTTGGGAAATCGGGACTCTCGGACCTTC
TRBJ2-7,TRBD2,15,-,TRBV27,CASSLSVGGVYEQYF,TGTGCCAGCAGTTTATCAGTGGGAGGGGTCTACGAGCAGTACTTC
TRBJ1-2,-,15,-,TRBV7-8,CASSYNRDTNYGYTF,TGTGCCAGCAGCTATAACCGGGACACAAACTATGGCTACACCTTC
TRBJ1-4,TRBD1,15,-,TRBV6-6,CASSYSGQDGEKLFF,TGTGCCAGCAGTTACTCAGGACAGGACGGTGAAAAACTGTTTTTT
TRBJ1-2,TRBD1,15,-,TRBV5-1,CASSYLRQGAYGYTF,TGCGCCAGCAGTTACCTGAGACAGGGGGCCTATGGCTACACCTTC
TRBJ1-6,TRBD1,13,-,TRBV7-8,CASSIGQGTALHF,TGTGCCAGCAGCATAGGACAGGGTACGGCCCTCCACTTT
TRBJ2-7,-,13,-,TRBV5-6,CASSPEVFDEQYF,TGTGCCAGCAGCCCCGAGGTTTTCGACGAGCAGTACTTC
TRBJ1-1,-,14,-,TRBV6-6,CASSLTGPNTEAFF,TGTGCCAGCAGTTTAACAGGGCCGAACACTGAAGCTTTCTTT
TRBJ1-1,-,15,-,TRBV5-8,CASGQVLDRSTEAFF,TGTGCCAGCGGCCAGGTTTTAGATCGAAGCACTGAAGCTTTCTTT
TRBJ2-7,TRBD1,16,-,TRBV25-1,CATQRDRVGRTYEQYF,TGTGCCACACAGAGGGACAGGGTCGGGCGGACTTACGAGCAGTACTTC
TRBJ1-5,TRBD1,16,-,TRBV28,CASSPAGGWGNQPQHF,TGTGCCAGCAGCCCGGCAGGGGGATGGGGCAATCAGCCCCAGCATTTT
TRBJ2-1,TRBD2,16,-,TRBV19,CASSIIGLADYNEQFF,TGTGCCAGTAGTATAATTGGACTAGCGGACTACAATGAGCAGTTCTTC
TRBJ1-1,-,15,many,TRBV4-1,CASSTPTGRNTEAFF,TGCGCCAGCAGCACCCCTACAGGGCGTAACACTGAAGCTTTCTTT
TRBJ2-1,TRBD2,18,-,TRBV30,CAWRERAGGSPFYNEQFF,TGTGCCTGGAGAGAAAGAGCGGGAGGTTCCCCCTTTTACAATGAGCAGTTCTTC
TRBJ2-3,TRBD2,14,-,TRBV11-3,CASKRGGVKDTQYF,TGTGCCAGCAAACGGGGGGGCGTGAAAGATACGCAGTATTTT
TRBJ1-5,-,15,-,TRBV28,CASSRGTASNQPQHF,TGTGCCAGCAGCCGCGGGACGGCGAGCAATCAGCCCCAGCATTTT
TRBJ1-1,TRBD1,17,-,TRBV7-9,CASSLLGRTGAGTEAFF,TGTGCCAGCAGCTTATTGGGCCGAACAGGGGCCGGGACTGAAGCTTTCTTT
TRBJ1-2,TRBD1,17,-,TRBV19,CASSAGTGVRKNYGYTF,TGTGCCAGTAGTGCCGGGACAGGGGTCCGGAAGAACTATGGCTACACCTTC
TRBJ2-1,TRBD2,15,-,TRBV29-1,CSGSLADLMNNEQFF,TGCAGCGGTTCACTAGCGGACCTTATGAACAATGAGCAGTTCTTC
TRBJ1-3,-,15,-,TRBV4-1,CASSLRVLSGDTIYF,TGCGCCAGCAGCCTGCGGGTCCTCTCTGGAGACACCATATATTTT
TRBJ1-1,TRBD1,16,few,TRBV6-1,CASSDRDRPKDTEAFF,TGTGCCAGCAGTGACCGGGACAGGCCCAAGGACACTGAAGCTTTCTTT
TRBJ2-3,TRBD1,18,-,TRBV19,CASSIDGTGAWESDTQYF,TGTGCCAGTAGTATAGATGGGACAGGGGCCTGGGAGTCGGATACGCAGTATTTT
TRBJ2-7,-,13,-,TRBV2,CASSEGQVYEQYF,TGTGCCAGCAGTGAGGGCCAGGTTTACGAGCAGTACTTC
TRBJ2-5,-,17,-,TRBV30,CAWSAETHPKRGETQYF,TGTGCCTGGAGTGCAGAGACCCACCCTAAAAGGGGAGAGACCCAGTACTTC
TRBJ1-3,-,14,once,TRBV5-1,CASASGETGNTIYF,TGCGCCAGCGCCAGCGGGGAGACCGGAAACACCATATATTTT
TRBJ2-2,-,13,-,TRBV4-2,CASSPIEGGELFF,TGTGCCAGCAGCCCTATAGAGGGCGGGGAGCTGTTTTTT
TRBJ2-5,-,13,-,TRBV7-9,CASSLRGSETQYF,TGTGCCAGCAGCCTCCGAGGGTCAGAGACCCAGTACTTC
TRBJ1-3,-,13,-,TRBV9,CASSVRVGNTIYF,TGTGCCAGCAGCGTGAGGGTTGGAAACACCATATATTTT
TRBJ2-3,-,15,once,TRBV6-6,CATDGGAPSTDTQYF,TGTGCCACCGATGGGGGGGCACCCTCCACAGATACGCAGTATTTT